These 10 T cell receptor beta chains share one sample of origin, sequenced in a study of Ad26.COV2.S vaccination and SARS-CoV-2 variants. Produced via immunoSEQ multiplex PCR; TCRdb's table is partial and in-frame only. The table shows hundreds of thousands of clones, with roughly 84% occurring only once. Treatment described: about 20 received Ad26.COV2.S at low or high dose, single or two shots; about 5 received placebo; per-sample allocation not given. Samples were taken on day 63 after the first vaccine or placebo injection. Sequences were derived from peripheral blood, sampled in a trial of Ad26.COV2.S vaccine versus placebo. These receptor sequences come from a person between 18 and 59 years old who received the Ad26.COV2.S COVID-19 vaccine or a placebo.

The rearrangement joins TRBV6-5 to TRBJ2-1, with D possibly TRBD1 on 6 matching bases. In germline, CDR1 is MNHEY, CDR2 SVGAGI. The V end lost 8 bases, the J end lost 5 bases, and 13 bases lay between the germline ends. The CDR3 is made up of 13 amino acids. CDR3 nucleotides: TGTGCCAGCCGGCTGGACAGAAACAATGAGCAGTTCTTC. As protein: CASRLDRNNEQFF.

This clone has just one count. The chain couples TRBV9 to TRBJ2-4, with 12 bases identical to TRBD2. The CDR3 has 16 residues. The V segment lost 2 bases and the J segment 2 bases; nucleotides outside the gene matches: 2. The V gene's germline CDR1 is SGDLS and CDR2 YYNGEE. CDR3 in DNA: TGTGCCAGCAGCGTTACTAGCGGGAGGACCAAAAACATTCAGTACTTC. It codes for CASSVTSGRTKNIQYF.

The chain carries TRBV27 and TRBJ2-7; D uncertain. The germline V gene has CDR1 MNHEY and CDR2 SMNVEV (reference sequence). Trimming took off 0 bases at V and 10 bases at J, with 10 bases between the two ends. The CDR3 length is 12 residues. The CDR3 sequence is CASSLSNGLQYF. CDR3 coding DNA: TGTGCCAGCAGTTTATCGAACGGCTTACAGTACTTC.

This chain uses TRBV3-1 (or the pseudogene TRBV3-2) with TRBJ2-7, with TRBD2 matching 7 bases. V shed 6 bases and J 4 bases; nucleotides not matched to a gene: 6. The CDR3 is 13 amino acids. CDR1 LGHDT and CDR2 YNNKEL come from the germline V gene (reference sequence). CDR3 bases: TGTGCCAGCAGTCGCGGGGGACCTTACGAGCAGTACTTC. This codes for CASSRGGPYEQYF.

The rearrangement joins TRBV15 to TRBJ2-7; 8 bases line up with TRBD2. V lost 6 bases to trimming and J lost 1 base; unmatched junction nucleotides: 8. The CDR3 has 15 residues. Germline V gives CDR1 LNHNV, CDR2 YYDKDF (reference sequence). The CDR3 loop reads CATSPGLAGSYEQYF. In nucleotides, the CDR3 is TGTGCCACCAGTCCCGGACTAGCAGGGTCCTACGAGCAGTACTTC.

The chain combines TRBV19 with TRBJ1-1; D is uncertain. Per germline, CDR1 LNHDA and CDR2 SQIVND (reference sequence). The CDR3 length is 13 residues. Trimming cost V 2 bases and J 0 bases, with 4 bases left between them. The CDR3 sequence: CASSISVNTEAFF. CDR3 bases: TGTGCCAGTAGTATATCAGTGAACACTGAAGCTTTCTTT.

This CDR3 reads CASSLQGSGYGYTF. CDR3 DNA sequence: TGTGCCAGCAGCTTACAGGGCTCTGGCTATGGCTACACCTTC. The V and J genes are TRBV6-5 and TRBJ1-2, with D possibly being TRBD1 (6 bases). The germline gives CDR1 MNHEY, CDR2 SVGAGI. The CDR3 is 14 amino acids. V lost 6 bases to trimming and J lost 4 bases, with 15 bases between them.

This clone has a single count. This chain joins TRBV7-8 and TRBJ1-6; D not certain. Trimming took 1 base from V and 7 from J, leaving 11 bases between them. Germline loops: CDR1 SGHVS, CDR2 FQNEAQ. This CDR3 spans 15 amino acids. The chain's CDR3 is CASSLEARNNSPLHF. The CDR3 region has the DNA TGTGCCAGCAGCTTAGAGGCCCGAAACAATTCACCCCTCCACTTT.

This chain connects TRBV11-3 to TRBJ2-3, with D perhaps being TRBD1 or TRBD2 (5 bases each). The CDR3 runs to 13 residues. Trimming pared 5 bases from V and 4 bases from J, leaving 10 bases between. CDR1 and CDR2 from the germline V gene are SGHNT and YENEEA. The CDR3 loop is CASSLGTADTQYF. Here the CDR3 DNA reads TGTGCCAGCAGCCTGGGGACCGCAGATACGCAGTATTTT.

The CDR3 DNA follows: TGTGCCAGCAGCGCAGGGACCCTTTCTGGTTACACCTTC. Protein product: CASSAGTLSGYTF. The chain carries TRBV5-6 and TRBJ1-2, with D maybe TRBD1 (5 bases). Germline assignment: CDR1 SGHDT and CDR2 YYEEEE. The CDR3 loop spans 13 amino acids. With 4 bases removed from V and 11 bases from J, the gap between germline ends came to 18 bases. Supplemented by reference TRBV5-6 and TRBJ1-2, the full variable domain reads DAGVTQSPTHLIKTRGQQVTLRCSPKSGHDTVSWYQQALGQGPQFIFQYYEEEERQRGNFPDRFSGHQFPNYSSELNVNALLLGDSALYLCASSAGTLSGYTFGSGTRLTVV.